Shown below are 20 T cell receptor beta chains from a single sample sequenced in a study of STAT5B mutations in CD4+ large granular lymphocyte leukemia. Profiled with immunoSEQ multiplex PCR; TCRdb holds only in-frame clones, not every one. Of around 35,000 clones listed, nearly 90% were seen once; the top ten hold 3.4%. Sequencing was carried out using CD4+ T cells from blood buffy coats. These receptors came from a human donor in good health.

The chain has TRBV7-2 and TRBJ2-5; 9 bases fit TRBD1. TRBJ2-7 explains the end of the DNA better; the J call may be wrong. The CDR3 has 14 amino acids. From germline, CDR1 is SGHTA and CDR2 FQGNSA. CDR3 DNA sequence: TGTGCCAGCAGCCCGGGACAGGGAACCTACGAGCAGTACTTC. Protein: CASSPGQGTYEQYF.

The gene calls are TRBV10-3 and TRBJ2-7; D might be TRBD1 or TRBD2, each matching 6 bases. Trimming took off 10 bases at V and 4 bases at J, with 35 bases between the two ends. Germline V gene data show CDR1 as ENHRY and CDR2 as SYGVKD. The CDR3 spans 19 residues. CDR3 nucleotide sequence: TGTGCCACCGGTGCCAGGTCCGGAGGGTCTACAGGGACTGGATACGAGCAGTACTTC. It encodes CATGARSGGSTGTGYEQYF.

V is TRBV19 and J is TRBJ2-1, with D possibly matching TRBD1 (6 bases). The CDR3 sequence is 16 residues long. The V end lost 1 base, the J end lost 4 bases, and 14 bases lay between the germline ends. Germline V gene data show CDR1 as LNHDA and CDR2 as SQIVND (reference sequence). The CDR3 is CASSIARGGEYNEQFF. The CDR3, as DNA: TGTGCCAGTAGTATAGCGAGAGGGGGAGAGTACAATGAGCAGTTCTTC.

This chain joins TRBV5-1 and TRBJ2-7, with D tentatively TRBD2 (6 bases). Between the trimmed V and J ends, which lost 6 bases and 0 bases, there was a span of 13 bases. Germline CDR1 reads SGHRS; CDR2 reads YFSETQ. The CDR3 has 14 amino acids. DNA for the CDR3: TGCGCCAGCAAGAGGGAGGACGGCTCCTACGAGCAGTACTTC. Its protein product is CASKREDGSYEQYF. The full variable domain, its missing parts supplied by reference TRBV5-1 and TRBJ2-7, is KAGVTQTPRYLIKTRGQQVTLSCSPISGHRSVSWYQQTPGQGLQFLFEYFSETQRNKGNFPGRFSGRQFSNSRSEMNVSTLELGDSALYLCASKREDGSYEQYFGPGTRLTVT.

CDR3 amino acids: CASSVWEAGELFF. CDR3 DNA sequence: TGTGCCAGCAGCGTATGGGAGGCCGGGGAGCTGTTTTTT. This chain connects TRBV9 to TRBJ2-2, with D possibly being TRBD2 (6 bases). The germline CDR1 and CDR2 sequences are SGDLS and YYNGEE. V lost 1 base to trimming and J lost 6 bases, with 7 bases between them. This CDR3 contains 13 residues.

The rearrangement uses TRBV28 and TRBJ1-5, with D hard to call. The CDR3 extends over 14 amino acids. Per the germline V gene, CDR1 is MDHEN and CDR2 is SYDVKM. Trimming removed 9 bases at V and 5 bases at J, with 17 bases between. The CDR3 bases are TGTGCCAGTGCTCCGGGGTCAAAGGATCAGCCCCAGCATTTT. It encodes CASAPGSKDQPQHF.

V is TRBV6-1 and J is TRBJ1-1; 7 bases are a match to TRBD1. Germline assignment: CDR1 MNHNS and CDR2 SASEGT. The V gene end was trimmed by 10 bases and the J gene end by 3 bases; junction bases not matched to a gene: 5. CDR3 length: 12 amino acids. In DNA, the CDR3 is TGTGCCACTACGACAGGGTACACTGAAGCTTTCTTT. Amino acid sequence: CATTTGYTEAFF.

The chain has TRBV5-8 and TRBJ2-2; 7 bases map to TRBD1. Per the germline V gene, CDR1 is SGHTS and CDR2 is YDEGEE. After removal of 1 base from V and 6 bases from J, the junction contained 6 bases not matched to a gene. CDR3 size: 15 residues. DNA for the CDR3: TGTGCCAGCAGCTTGAGGACAGGTCTATCCGGGGAGCTGTTTTTT. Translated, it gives CASSLRTGLSGELFF.

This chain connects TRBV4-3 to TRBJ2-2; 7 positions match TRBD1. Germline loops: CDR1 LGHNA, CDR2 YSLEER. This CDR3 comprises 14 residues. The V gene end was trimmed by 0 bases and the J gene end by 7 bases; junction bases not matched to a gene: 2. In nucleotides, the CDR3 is TGCGCCAGCAGCCAAGAGGACAGGCTCGGGGAGCTGTTTTTT. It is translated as CASSQEDRLGELFF.

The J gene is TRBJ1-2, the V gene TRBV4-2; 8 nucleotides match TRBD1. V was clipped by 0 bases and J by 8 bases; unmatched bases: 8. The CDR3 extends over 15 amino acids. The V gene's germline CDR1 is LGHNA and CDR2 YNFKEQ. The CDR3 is CASSQETGAGRGYTF. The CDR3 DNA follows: TGTGCCAGCAGCCAAGAGACAGGGGCCGGTCGAGGCTACACCTTC.

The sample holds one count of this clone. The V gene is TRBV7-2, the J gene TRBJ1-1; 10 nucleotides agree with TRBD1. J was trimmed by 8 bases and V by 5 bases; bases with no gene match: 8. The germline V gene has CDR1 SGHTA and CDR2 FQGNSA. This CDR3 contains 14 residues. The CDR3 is CASSPTGGIEEAFF. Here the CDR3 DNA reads TGTGCCAGCAGCCCGACAGGGGGCATCGAAGAAGCTTTCTTT.

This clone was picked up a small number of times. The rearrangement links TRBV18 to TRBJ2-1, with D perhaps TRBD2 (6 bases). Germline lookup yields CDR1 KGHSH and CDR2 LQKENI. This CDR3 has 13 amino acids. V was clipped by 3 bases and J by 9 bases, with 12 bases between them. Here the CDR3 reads CASSPQRGGEQFF. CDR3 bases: TGTGCCAGCTCACCGCAAAGGGGAGGTGAGCAGTTCTTC.

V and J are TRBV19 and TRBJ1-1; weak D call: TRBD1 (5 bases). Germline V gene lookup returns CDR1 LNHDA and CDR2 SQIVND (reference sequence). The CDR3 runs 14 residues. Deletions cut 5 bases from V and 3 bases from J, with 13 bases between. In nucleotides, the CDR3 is TGTGCCAGTAGTCCGGGACGGCCCCACACTGAAGCTTTCTTT. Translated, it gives CASSPGRPHTEAFF.

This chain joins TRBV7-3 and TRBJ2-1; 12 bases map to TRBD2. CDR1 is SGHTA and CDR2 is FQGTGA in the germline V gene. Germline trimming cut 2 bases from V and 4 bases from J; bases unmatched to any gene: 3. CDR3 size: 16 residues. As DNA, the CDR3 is TGTGCCAGCAGCTTAGCGACTAGCGGGAGTTACAATGAGCAGTTCTTC. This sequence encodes CASSLATSGSYNEQFF.

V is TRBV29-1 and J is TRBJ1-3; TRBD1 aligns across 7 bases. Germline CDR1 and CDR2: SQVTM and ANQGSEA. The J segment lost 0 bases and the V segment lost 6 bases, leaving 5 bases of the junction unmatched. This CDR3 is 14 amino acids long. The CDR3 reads CSVVSGGSGNTIYF. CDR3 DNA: TGCAGCGTCGTGTCAGGGGGCTCTGGAAACACCATATATTTT.

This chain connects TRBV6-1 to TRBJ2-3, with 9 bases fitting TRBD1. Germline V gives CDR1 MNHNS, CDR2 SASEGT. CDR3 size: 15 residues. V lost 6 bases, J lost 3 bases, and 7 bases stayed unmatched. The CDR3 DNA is TGTGCCAGCAGAAAACAGGGGGCAGGAACAGATACGCAGTATTTT. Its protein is CASRKQGAGTDTQYF.

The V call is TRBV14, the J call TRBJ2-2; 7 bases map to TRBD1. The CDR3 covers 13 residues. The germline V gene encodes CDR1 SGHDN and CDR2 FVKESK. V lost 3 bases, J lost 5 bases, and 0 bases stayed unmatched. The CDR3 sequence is CASSQTGTGELFF. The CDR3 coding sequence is TGTGCCAGCAGCCAGACAGGGACCGGGGAGCTGTTTTTT.

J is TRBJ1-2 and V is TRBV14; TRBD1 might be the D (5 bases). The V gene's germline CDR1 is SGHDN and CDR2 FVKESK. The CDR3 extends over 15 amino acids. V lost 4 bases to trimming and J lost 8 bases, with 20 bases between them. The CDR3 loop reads CASSRQAGGEGGYTF. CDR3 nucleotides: TGTGCCAGCAGCCGTCAGGCGGGGGGAGAGGGCGGCTACACCTTC.

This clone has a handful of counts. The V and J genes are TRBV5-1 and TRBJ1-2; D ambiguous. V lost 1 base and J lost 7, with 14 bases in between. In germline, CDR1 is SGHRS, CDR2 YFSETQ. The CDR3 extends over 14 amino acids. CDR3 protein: CASSLSNEESGYTF. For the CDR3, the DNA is TGCGCCAGCAGCTTGAGTAACGAGGAGAGTGGCTACACCTTC.

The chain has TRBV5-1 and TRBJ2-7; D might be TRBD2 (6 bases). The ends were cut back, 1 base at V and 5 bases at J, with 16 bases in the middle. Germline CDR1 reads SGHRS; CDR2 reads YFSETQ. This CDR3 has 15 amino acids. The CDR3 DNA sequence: TGCGCCAGCAGCTTGTCGGCGGGGCAAGGACACGAGCAGTACTTC. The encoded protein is CASSLSAGQGHEQYF.